These T cell receptor beta chains were read from a single sample in a study of early T cells in non-severe SARS-CoV-2 infection. Each CDR3 protein gets one entry after TCRdb re-called the 5' RACE reads with MiXCR. This sample yields some 57,000 distinct CDR3 sequences, of which 10% are seen a single time; around 4.3% belongs to the top ten. The sample consisted of whole blood. The receptors come from an adult who was a healthcare worker with PCR-confirmed SARS-CoV-2 infection or an uninfected control (not recorded which). Each CDR3 is given with its conserved first and last residue. D genes are given only for firm matches. Rows may omit the clone size; those that give it use once, few, many or a size class.

cdr3_nt cdr3_aa j_call d_call clone_size v_call
TGTGCCAGCTCACCGACAGGCCATGGCGCTGGCACAGATACGCAGTATTTT CASSPTGHGAGTDTQYF TRBJ2-3 - many TRBV18
TGTGCCAGCAGCTTACAGGGGGCTGCTAATGAAAAACTGTTTTTT CASSLQGAANEKLFF TRBJ1-4 TRBD1 few TRBV7-9
TGTGCCAGCAGTCTTGGTCTAGCGGGAGGCCTTAATGAGCAGTTCTTC CASSLGLAGGLNEQFF TRBJ2-1 TRBD2 many TRBV4-2
TGTGCCAGCAGCCAAGTCAGGGATCGCGGCTACACCTTC CASSQVRDRGYTF TRBJ1-2 - many TRBV3-1
TGCAGCGCACAAGAGGGGGGCGGAAACACCATATATTTT CSAQEGGGNTIYF TRBJ1-3 - - TRBV29-1
TGTGCCACCAGCAGATCCCCGACGGAGCGGGCCTACGAGCAGTACTTC CATSRSPTERAYEQYF TRBJ2-7 - many TRBV15
TGTGCCAGCAGCACAGACAGGGCGAGCTCCTACGAGCAGTACTTC CASSTDRASSYEQYF TRBJ2-7 TRBD1 many TRBV11-2
TGCAGCGTTACAGGGGCAGATAATGAAAAACTGTTTTTT CSVTGADNEKLFF TRBJ1-4 TRBD1 many TRBV29-1
TGTGCCAGCAGCTTAGACGACCCCCAGACCCAGTACTTC CASSLDDPQTQYF TRBJ2-5 - few TRBV5-4
TGTGCCAGCAGCCCGAGCGGGAGCATCTACGAGCAGTACTTC CASSPSGSIYEQYF TRBJ2-7 TRBD2 - TRBV7-2
TGTGCCAGTAGGAGCGCGGGGACAAGCAACACTGAAGCTTTCTTT CASRSAGTSNTEAFF TRBJ1-1 - many TRBV19
TGTGCCAGCAGACCACCGGGACAGGTCAGTTTCTTT CASRPPGQVSFF TRBJ1-1 TRBD1 few TRBV7-9
TGTGCCAGCAGCTTGGGGTCCGAGCGGGAGACCCAGTACTTC CASSLGSERETQYF TRBJ2-5 - many TRBV5-4
TGCGCCAGCAGCCCCGGACCCTACGAGCAGTACTTC CASSPGPYEQYF TRBJ2-7 - - TRBV10-2
TGTGCCAGCAGCTTAGAACCGGGACAGGGGATCCCTTACTTGAACACTGAAGCTTTCTTT CASSLEPGQGIPYLNTEAFF TRBJ1-1 TRBD1 - TRBV7-9
TGTGCCAGCTCACCTCTGGGGGGCGATGAAAAACTGTTTTTT CASSPLGGDEKLFF TRBJ1-4 - few TRBV18
TGCGCCAGCAGCCCCCAGGCGCAAGAGACCCAGTACTTC CASSPQAQETQYF TRBJ2-5 - - TRBV5-1
TGTGCCAGCAGCGTAGATACAGGAGGGACCCACGGGGAGCTGTTTTTT CASSVDTGGTHGELFF TRBJ2-2 - many TRBV9
TGTGCCAGCAGTACTCTGACTAGCGGGGGAACCGGGGAGCTGTTTTTT CASSTLTSGGTGELFF TRBJ2-2 TRBD2 many TRBV6-1
TGTGCCACCAGCAGACTCGGGACAGCCGGGGCTGTTGAGCAGTACTTC CATSRLGTAGAVEQYF TRBJ2-7 TRBD1 - TRBV15
TGTGCCAGCAGCACTGGGTACGAGCAGTACTTC CASSTGYEQYF TRBJ2-7 - few TRBV12-3/TRBV12-4
TGTGCCACCGCAGGGGTCAGTCAAGATACGCAGTATTTT CATAGVSQDTQYF TRBJ2-3 - many TRBV30
TGTGCCAGCAGCCGTCTGAGGGAAACTGAAGCTTTCTTT CASSRLRETEAFF TRBJ1-1 - - TRBV4-2
TGTGCCAGCAGTTACTCGGTCGGACTAGCGGTCTCCTACAATGAGCAGTTCTTC CASSYSVGLAVSYNEQFF TRBJ2-1 TRBD2 many TRBV6-2/TRBV6-3
TGTGCCAGCAGCAGGTACACTGAAGCTTTCTTT CASSRYTEAFF TRBJ1-1 - many TRBV6-5